This entry lists 14 T cell receptor beta chains sequenced from one sample in a study of blood T cell repertoires in COVID-19. The protocol was immunoSEQ multiplex PCR, while the TCRdb copy is restricted to in-frame clones and leaves out a portion. Of about 310,000 clones listed, over 85% were seen once; the top ten hold roughly a tenth. Sequences were obtained from PBMCs or T cells enriched from blood (not recorded which). These receptors all stem from a woman between 25 and 40 years old who had recovered from COVID-19.

V is TRBV19 and J is TRBJ2-7; D remains ambiguous. Looked up from germline, CDR1 is LNHDA and CDR2 is SQIVND (reference sequence). V was pared by 5 bases and J by 3 bases, with 14 bases between. The CDR3 has 14 amino acids. The CDR3 sequence: CASSLTLESYEQYF. DNA of the CDR3: TGTGCCAGTAGTTTAACCCTCGAGAGCTACGAGCAGTACTTC. Together with reference TRBV19 and TRBJ2-7, the CDR3 gives the full variable domain: DGGITQSPKYLFRKEGQNVTLSCEQNLNHDAMYWYRQDPGQGLRLIYYSQIVNDFQKGDIAEGYSVSREKKESFPLTVTSAQKNPTAFYLCASSLTLESYEQYFGPGTRLTVT.

V and J are TRBV1 and TRBJ2-1; the table gives TRBD2 as D, unverified against the DNA. TRBV1 is designated a pseudogene. The CDR3 spans 15 residues. The CDR3, as DNA: TGCACCAGCAGCCTCCGGGGGGGGTTTCACAATGAGCAGTTCTTC. This codes for CTSSLRGGFHNEQFF.

This clone showed up many times. The chain joins TRBV10-1 to TRBJ2-7; TRBD1 matches at 8 bases. Germline CDR1 and CDR2: WNHNN and SYGVQD (reference sequence). This CDR3 is built from 15 residues. The V gene end was trimmed by 6 bases and the J gene end by 3 bases; junction bases not matched to a gene: 10. CDR3 nucleotide sequence: TGCGCCAGCAGACCCGCCAGGGGGCAGGACTACGAGCAGTACTTC. Protein sequence: CASRPARGQDYEQYF.

Here the CDR3 reads CASKASGSGETQYF. The CDR3, as DNA: TGTGCCAGTAAGGCTAGCGGGAGTGGAGAGACCCAGTACTTC. The chain joins TRBV19 to TRBJ2-5; 10 bases fit TRBD2. Germline values: CDR1 LNHDA, CDR2 SQIVND (reference sequence). The CDR3 totals 14 residues. J gave up 4 bases and V 7 bases, and 6 bases lay outside the gene matches. The full variable domain, in which reference TRBV19 and TRBJ2-5 provide the parts outside the CDR3, is DGGITQSPKYLFRKEGQNVTLSCEQNLNHDAMYWYRQDPGQGLRLIYYSQIVNDFQKGDIAEGYSVSREKKESFPLTVTSAQKNPTAFYLCASKASGSGETQYFGPGTRLLVL.

V is TRBV25-1 and J is TRBJ2-2; 11 nucleotides match TRBD1. V lost 4 bases and J lost 4; bases outside the gene matches: 5. This CDR3 comprises 16 residues. Germline V CDR1 and CDR2: MGHDK, SYGVNS. CDR3 region: CASSGGQGAGTGELFF. In DNA form, the CDR3 reads TGTGCCAGCAGTGGCGGACAGGGGGCTGGCACCGGGGAGCTGTTTTTT.

The chain recombines TRBV5-1 with TRBJ1-3; 7 bases map to TRBD1. J gave up 4 bases and V 4 bases, and 14 bases lay outside the gene matches. The CDR3 length is 17 residues. CDR1 is SGHRS, CDR2 YFSETQ, per germline. The CDR3 DNA follows: TGCGCCAGCAGCCAGACCGGGACAGTGGACGGGGGAAACACCATATATTTT. Amino acids: CASSQTGTVDGGNTIYF.

The CDR3 DNA reads as TGTGCCAGCAGCTTAGCAAAGACAGGGGCTAGCACAGATACGCAGTATTTT. Its protein is CASSLAKTGASTDTQYF. The J gene is TRBJ2-3, the V gene TRBV7-8, with TRBD1 matching over 8 bases. V lost 0 bases to trimming and J lost 0 bases; unmatched junction nucleotides: 5. This CDR3 has 17 amino acids. Germline-derived CDR1 and CDR2 are SGHVS and FQNEAQ. Supplemented by reference TRBV7-8 and TRBJ2-3, the full variable domain reads GAGVSQSPRYKVAKRGQDVALRCDPISGHVSLFWYQQALGQGPEFLTYFQNEAQLDKSGLPSDRFFAERPEGSVSTLKIQRTQQEDSAVYLCASSLAKTGASTDTQYFGPGTRLTVL.

The genes are TRBV6-2 or TRBV6-3 and TRBJ1-4, with D perhaps TRBD1 (5 bases). The CDR3 runs to 16 residues. Per germline, CDR1 MNHEY and CDR2 SVGEGT. The V gene lost 1 base and the J gene lost 12 bases, with 21 bases spanning the gap. DNA for the CDR3: TGTGCCAGCAGTTACTGGAGGGGAGGTTACCCCAACCAACTGTTTTTT. Its protein is CASSYWRGGYPNQLFF.

V gene TRBV6-6 combines with J gene TRBJ1-6; 8 bases fit TRBD1. The J segment lost 9 bases and the V segment lost 5 bases, leaving 9 bases of the junction unmatched. The CDR3 is made up of 15 amino acids. Per germline, CDR1 MNHNY and CDR2 SVGAGI (reference sequence). The CDR3 protein is CASSLDTGGASPLHF. As DNA, the CDR3 is TGTGCCAGCAGTCTAGATACAGGGGGGGCTTCACCCCTCCACTTT.

The rearrangement links TRBV6-5 to TRBJ1-2; 7 bases agree with TRBD1. This CDR3 comprises 14 residues. The germline CDR1 and CDR2 sequences are MNHEY and SVGAGI. Unmatched junction bases numbered 14, after V lost 10 bases and J lost 6 bases. CDR3 DNA sequence: TGTGCCACCGCAAGACAGGGAATAGTCGATGGCTACACCTTC. As protein: CATARQGIVDGYTF.

This clone was counted once. This rearrangement joins TRBV7-8 to TRBJ1-5; D is possibly TRBD1 (6 bases). The V end lost 1 base, the J end lost 6 bases, and 10 bases lay between the germline ends. CDR3 size: 14 residues. The germline CDR1 and CDR2 sequences are SGHVS and FQNEAQ. In nucleotides, the CDR3 is TGTGCCAGCAGCTTAGATACAGGGAGTCAGCCCCAGCATTTT. Protein product: CASSLDTGSQPQHF.

This clone has a handful of counts. The V call is TRBV19, the J call TRBJ1-5; no firm D call. V lost 8 bases and J 2 bases, leaving 7 bases between the germline ends. Per germline, CDR1 LNHDA and CDR2 SQIVND (reference sequence). This CDR3 has 12 amino acids. In DNA form, the CDR3 reads TGTGCCAGTCGAGTCGGCAATCAGCCCCAGCATTTT. It specifies CASRVGNQPQHF.

V and J are TRBV28 and TRBJ1-5; a possible D gene is TRBD1 (5 bases). The germline gives CDR1 MDHEN, CDR2 SYDVKM. Deletions cut 5 bases from V and 6 bases from J, with 17 bases between. This CDR3 is 15 amino acids long. CDR3 DNA: TGTGCCAGCAGTGCCGGGGGAACCCAGTCTCAGCCCCAGCATTTT. Its protein is CASSAGGTQSQPQHF.

The J gene is TRBJ1-2, the V gene TRBV7-9, with TRBD1 identical over 9 bases. The CDR3 length is 13 residues. V shed 5 bases and J 9 bases; nucleotides not matched to a gene: 7. Germline lookup yields CDR1 SEHNR and CDR2 FQNEAQ (reference sequence). CDR3 protein: CASSDGTGYRYTF. CDR3 in DNA: TGTGCCAGCAGCGACGGGACAGGGTATCGCTACACCTTC. Full variable domain (missing parts from reference TRBV7-9 and TRBJ1-2): DTGVSQNPRHKITKRGQNVTFRCDPISEHNRLYWYRQTLGQGPEFLTYFQNEAQLEKSRLLSDRFSAERPKGSFSTLEIQRTEQGDSAMYLCASSDGTGYRYTFGSGTRLTVV.